This T cell receptor (beta chain) stems from a study of blood T cell repertoires in COVID-19. Sequenced by immunoSEQ multiplex PCR; TCRdb stores in-frame clones only, minus some. The table lists approximately 440,000 clones, 88% of them singletons. This CDR3 has 14 residues. After removal of 5 bases from V and 5 bases from J, the junction contained 6 bases not matched to a gene. Germline assignment: CDR1 SGHNT and CDR2 YENEEA. This clone occurred once. The gene calls are TRBV11-3 and TRBJ2-1, with 7 bases fitting TRBD2. Sequenced: peripheral blood. This clonotype was sampled from a woman in her forties or fifties with COVID-19, enrolled during active disease. CDR3 in amino acids: CASSGGVSHNEQFF. CDR3 bases: TGTGCCAGCAGCGGGGGGGTGAGCCACAATGAGCAGTTCTTC.